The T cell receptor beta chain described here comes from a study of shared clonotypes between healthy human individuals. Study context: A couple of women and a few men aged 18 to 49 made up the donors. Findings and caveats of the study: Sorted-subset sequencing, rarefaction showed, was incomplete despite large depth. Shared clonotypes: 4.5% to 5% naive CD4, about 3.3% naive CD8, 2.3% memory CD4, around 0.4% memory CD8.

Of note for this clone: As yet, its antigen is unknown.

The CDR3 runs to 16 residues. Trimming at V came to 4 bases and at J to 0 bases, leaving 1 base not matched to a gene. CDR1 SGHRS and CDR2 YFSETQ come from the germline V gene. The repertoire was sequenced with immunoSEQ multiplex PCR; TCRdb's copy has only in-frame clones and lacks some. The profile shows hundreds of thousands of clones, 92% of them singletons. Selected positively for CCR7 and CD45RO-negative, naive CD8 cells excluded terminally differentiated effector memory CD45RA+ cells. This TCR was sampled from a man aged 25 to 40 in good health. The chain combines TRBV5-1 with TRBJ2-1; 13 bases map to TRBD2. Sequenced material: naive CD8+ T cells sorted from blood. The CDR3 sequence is CASSRTSGSSYNEQFF. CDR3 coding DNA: TGCGCCAGCAGCAGGACTAGCGGGAGCTCCTACAATGAGCAGTTCTTC.